This TCR beta chain was sequenced in a study of Graves' ophthalmopathy and Graves' hyperthyroidism. Study-wide context: Upon initial diagnosis and before any treatment, peripheral blood was collected.

Regarding the study as a whole: Blood repertoires reportedly contained most expanded thyroid clonotypes above 0.001 frequency.

The CDR3 is 13 residues long. In germline, CDR1 is SSHAT, CDR2 FNYEAQ (reference sequence). The study amplified TCR beta CDR3 regions using RNA transcripts. The library came from an HTBI-primed first-round RT-PCR and a second-round multiplex PCR. A single record per CDR3 protein comes from TCRdb applying MiXCR to the multiplex PCR reads. Altogether some 350,000 distinct CDR3 sequences are present, roughly a sixth being singletons, with the ten largest covering 2.4%. By definition, stable hyperthyroidism involved no ophthalmopathy within 18 months of follow-up. Pregnant or lactating patients and those with other autoimmune diseases or uncontrolled infections were excluded. This clonotype was seen repeatedly, ten times or more. Its antigen is undetermined. One end of the junction is discordant with germline, which a read error may explain.

The specimen was peripheral blood. This receptor was taken from an adult woman with stable Graves' hyperthyroidism. This chain connects TRBV7-7 to TRBJ2-5; D remains ambiguous. CDR3 DNA sequence: TGTGCTAGCAGCTTATACCAACAAGAGACCCAGTACTTC. It yields the protein CASSLYQQETQYF.